The 14 T cell receptor beta chains in this list originate from one sample, sequenced in a study of T cell repertoires in cytomegalovirus infection. TCRdb used MiXCR to reprocess the reads, holding one entry per CDR3 protein. The sample shows some 110,000 distinct CDR3 sequences, 9.5% to 13% of them seen only once. Their cognate antigens are unknown. Material: PBMCs, sequenced either directly or after in vitro stimulation (not recorded which). Receptors originate from a human donor in good health (CMV status not recorded). Some clones in this sample may be carry-over from other donors' samples.

This clonotype appeared many times. The chain has TRBV7-2 and TRBJ1-1; TRBD1 matches at 7 bases. Germline V CDR1 and CDR2: SGHTA, FQGNSA. The CDR3 is 14 residues long. V lost 2 bases and J lost 4; bases outside the gene matches: 4. CDR3 protein: CASSLRDSTTEAFF. The CDR3 bases are TGTGCCAGCAGCTTACGGGACAGCACCACTGAAGCTTTCTTT. Full variable domain (rest looked up from reference TRBV7-2 and TRBJ1-1): GAGVSQSPSNKVTEKGKDVELRCDPISGHTALYWYRQSLGQGLEFLIYFQGNSAPDKSGLPSDRFSAERTGGSVSTLTIQRTQQEDSAVYLCASSLRDSTTEAFFGQGTRLTVV.

This clonotype was seen more than once but under ten times. The chain joins TRBV6-2 or TRBV6-3 to TRBJ2-2; 11 bases fit TRBD2. The V and J ends lost 4 bases and 5 bases, in that order; junction bases with no gene match: 18. The CDR3 is made up of 20 amino acids. CDR1 is MNHEY, CDR2 SVGEGT, per germline. CDR3 in amino acids: CASSSRSGRASRSVTGELFF. DNA of the CDR3: TGTGCCAGCAGTTCTCGTAGCGGGAGGGCCAGTCGTTCGGTGACCGGGGAGCTGTTTTTT.

In this sample, this clonotype turned up many times. The chain has TRBV7-9 and TRBJ2-1, with 11 bases aligning to TRBD2. Trimming removed 1 base from V and 3 bases from J; junction bases left unmatched: 8. Germline lookup yields CDR1 SEHNR and CDR2 FQNEAQ (reference sequence). The CDR3 totals 18 residues. The CDR3 region is CASSLVASGRSVYNEQFF. The CDR3 DNA reads TGTGCCAGCAGCTTAGTGGCTAGCGGGAGGTCCGTCTACAATGAGCAGTTCTTC. Supplemented by reference TRBV7-9 and TRBJ2-1, the full variable domain reads DTGVSQNPRHKITKRGQNVTFRCDPISEHNRLYWYRQTLGQGPEFLTYFQNEAQLEKSRLLSDRFSAERPKGSFSTLEIQRTEQGDSAMYLCASSLVASGRSVYNEQFFGPGTRLTVL.

In its sample, this clonotype was seen many times. This chain joins TRBV11-2 and TRBJ1-1; D not resolved. The germline V gene has CDR1 SGHAT and CDR2 FQNNGV. CDR3 size: 14 residues. Deletions cut 3 bases from V and 4 bases from J, with 12 bases between. In nucleotides, the CDR3 is TGTGCCAGCAGCTTCGGCAGCCCTTCCACTGAAGCTTTCTTT. Its protein is CASSFGSPSTEAFF. The full variable domain, rest sourced from reference TRBV11-2 and TRBJ1-1, is EAGVAQSPRYKIIEKRQSVAFWCNPISGHATLYWYQQILGQGPKLLIQFQNNGVVDDSQLPKDRFSAERLKGVDSTLKIQPAKLEDSAVYLCASSFGSPSTEAFFGQGTRLTVV.

In this sample, this clonotype turned up a few times. This chain links TRBV6-2 or TRBV6-3 with TRBJ2-2; the match to TRBD2 covers 8 bases. J lost 5 bases, V lost 5 bases, and 13 bases had no gene match. The length of the CDR3 is 17 residues. CDR1 and CDR2 (germline): MNHEY, SVGEGT. In nucleotides, the CDR3 is TGTGCCAGCAGTACCTTAGCGGGATACCCCTCGACCGGGGAGCTGTTTTTT. Its protein product is CASSTLAGYPSTGELFF.

The V and J genes are TRBV28 and TRBJ2-2, with D perhaps being TRBD1 or TRBD2 (6 bases each). There are 16 residues in the CDR3. In germline, CDR1 is MDHEN, CDR2 SYDVKM. With 1 base removed from V and 4 bases from J, the gap between germline ends came to 13 bases. This chain's CDR3 is CASSLFGGLGTGELFF. DNA of the CDR3: TGTGCCAGCAGTTTATTTGGGGGGCTAGGCACCGGGGAGCTGTTTTTT.

This clonotype has only a few counts. The V and J genes are TRBV5-1 and TRBJ2-3, with D maybe TRBD2 (6 bases). Deletions cut 8 bases from V and 0 bases from J, with 16 bases between. The CDR3 has 15 amino acids. Germline CDR1 reads SGHRS; CDR2 reads YFSETQ. CDR3 sequence reads: CASRSGRDSTDTQYF. CDR3 nucleotides: TGCGCCAGTCGGAGTGGGCGGGATAGCACAGATACGCAGTATTTT.

This clonotype has just a few counts. The V and J genes are TRBV19 and TRBJ2-3; D is possibly TRBD2 (6 bases). The CDR3 totals 17 residues. The V and J ends lost 4 bases and 2 bases respectively, with 19 bases between them. Per germline, CDR1 LNHDA and CDR2 SQIVND (reference sequence). In DNA form, the CDR3 reads TGTGCCAGTAGTACTCGGGACTTTAGGAGCAACACAGATACGCAGTATTTT. Translated: CASSTRDFRSNTDTQYF.

This clonotype was found many times. This rearrangement joins TRBV6-1 to TRBJ1-1, with D possibly being TRBD1 (6 bases). CDR1 and CDR2 from the germline V gene are MNHNS and SASEGT. This CDR3 is 16 amino acids long. The germline V and J ends were trimmed by 2 bases and 1 base, with 14 bases remaining between them. The CDR3 bases are TGTGCCAGCAGTGAAAGGATGACAGGTCCGAACACTGAAGCTTTCTTT. Translation: CASSERMTGPNTEAFF.

At least ten counts were recorded for this clonotype. The rearrangement links TRBV12-3 or TRBV12-4 to TRBJ2-2; D is undetermined. The CDR3 sequence is 12 residues long. V was shortened by 6 bases and J by 6 bases, with 8 bases between the two germline ends. In DNA, the CDR3 is TGTGCCAGCAGCACTGGGGCCGGGGAGCTGTTTTTT. Residues: CASSTGAGELFF.

This rearrangement joins TRBV5-6 to TRBJ2-1, with 12 bases lining up with TRBD2. The germline CDR1 and CDR2 sequences are SGHDT and YYEEEE. The CDR3 is made up of 16 amino acids. Trimming took 0 bases from V and 9 from J; bases not matched to a gene: 7. The CDR3 region is CASSLALTSGSTEQFF. The CDR3 region has the DNA TGTGCCAGCAGCTTGGCCTTGACTAGCGGGAGTACTGAGCAGTTCTTC. The complete variable domain, with remaining parts taken from reference TRBV5-6 and TRBJ2-1, reads DAGVTQSPTHLIKTRGQQVTLRCSPKSGHDTVSWYQQALGQGPQFIFQYYEEEERQRGNFPDRFSGHQFPNYSSELNVNALLLGDSALYLCASSLALTSGSTEQFFGPGTRLTVL.

This clonotype was seen many times. The V and J genes are TRBV14 and TRBJ2-5; 8 positions agree with TRBD1. V lost 3 bases to trimming and J lost 4 bases; unmatched junction nucleotides: 10. This CDR3 region has 16 residues. Looked up from germline, CDR1 is SGHDN and CDR2 is FVKESK. The CDR3 region has the DNA TGTGCCAGCAGCCATCCTAGACAGGGGACCGGAGAGACCCAGTACTTC. It is translated as CASSHPRQGTGETQYF.

This clonotype was counted many times. This chain joins TRBV7-3 and TRBJ2-3; 10 bases fit TRBD1. J was trimmed by 1 base and V by 2 bases; bases with no gene match: 6. The V gene's germline CDR1 is SGHTA and CDR2 FQGTGA. The CDR3 is 17 residues long. The CDR3 here is CASSLEGQGIGTDTQYF. In DNA, the CDR3 is TGTGCCAGCAGCTTAGAGGGACAGGGGATCGGCACAGATACGCAGTATTTT.

This clonotype was detected many times. The rearrangement links TRBV7-2 to TRBJ1-6; 7 nucleotides match TRBD1. The CDR3 spans 13 residues. The V and J ends lost 4 bases and 12 bases, in that order; junction bases with no gene match: 6. Germline V CDR1 and CDR2: SGHTA, FQGNSA. CDR3 residues: CASSSGQFLPLHF. DNA of the CDR3: TGTGCCAGCAGCTCGGGACAGTTTCTACCCCTCCACTTT.